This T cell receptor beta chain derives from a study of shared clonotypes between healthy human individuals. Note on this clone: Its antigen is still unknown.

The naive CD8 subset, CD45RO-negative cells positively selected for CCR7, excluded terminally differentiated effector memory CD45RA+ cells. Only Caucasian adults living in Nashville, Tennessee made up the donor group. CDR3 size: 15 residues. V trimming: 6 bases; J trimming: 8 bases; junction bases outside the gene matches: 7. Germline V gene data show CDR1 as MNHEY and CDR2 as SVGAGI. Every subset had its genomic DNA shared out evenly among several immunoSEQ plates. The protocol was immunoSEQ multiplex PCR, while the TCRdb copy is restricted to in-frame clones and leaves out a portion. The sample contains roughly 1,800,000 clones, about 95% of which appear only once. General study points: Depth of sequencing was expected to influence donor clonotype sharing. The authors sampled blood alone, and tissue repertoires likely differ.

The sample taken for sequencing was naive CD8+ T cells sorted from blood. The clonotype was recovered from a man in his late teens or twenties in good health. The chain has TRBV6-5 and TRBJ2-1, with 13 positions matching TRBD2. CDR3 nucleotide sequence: TGTGCCAGCAGAATACTAGCGGGGGGGGCTGATGAGCAGTTCTTC. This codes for CASRILAGGADEQFF.